The entry below describes one T cell receptor (beta chain). The record originates from a study of OX40 agonist ivuxolimab in advanced cancers. The germline V and J ends were trimmed by 5 bases and 5 bases, with 15 bases remaining between them. The CDR3 length is 14 residues. Germline V gene lookup returns CDR1 SEHNR and CDR2 FQNEAQ (reference sequence). Sequencing was performed with immunoSEQ multiplex PCR; in TCRdb, only in-frame clones are kept and a portion is missing. The sample lists 14,000 or so clones; roughly 79% were seen once. The sequencing here drew on CD4+ or CD8+ T cells sorted from blood, taken in a trial of the OX40 agonist ivuxolimab. This TCR derives from an adult with an advanced solid tumor such as melanoma, head and neck, liver or kidney cancer. The chain employs TRBV7-9 and TRBJ1-1; D possibly corresponds to TRBD1 (5 bases). CDR3 region: CASSPRVGGTEAFF. For the CDR3, the DNA is TGTGCCAGCAGCCCCAGGGTGGGAGGAACTGAAGCTTTCTTT.